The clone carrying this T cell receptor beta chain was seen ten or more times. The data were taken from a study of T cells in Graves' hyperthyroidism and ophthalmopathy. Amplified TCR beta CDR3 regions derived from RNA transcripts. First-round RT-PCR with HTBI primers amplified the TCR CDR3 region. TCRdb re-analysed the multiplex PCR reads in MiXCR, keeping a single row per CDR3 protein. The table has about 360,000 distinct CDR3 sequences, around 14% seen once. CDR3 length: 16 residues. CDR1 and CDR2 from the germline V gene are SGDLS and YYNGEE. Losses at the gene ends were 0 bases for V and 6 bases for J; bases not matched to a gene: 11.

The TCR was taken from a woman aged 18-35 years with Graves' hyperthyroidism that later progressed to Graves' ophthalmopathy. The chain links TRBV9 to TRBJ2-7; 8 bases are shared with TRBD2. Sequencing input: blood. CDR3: CASSVGGTRVIREQYF. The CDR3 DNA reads TGTGCCAGCAGCGTAGGGGGGACTAGAGTTATACGCGAGCAGTACTTC.